Presented here are 22 T cell receptor beta chains from one specimen sequenced in a study of cytomegalovirus exposure and HLA in healthy donors. The data were produced by immunoSEQ multiplex PCR, yet TCRdb's version contains in-frame clones alone and is incomplete. The table includes 90,000 to 110,000 clones, approximately 91% detected once. The sequenced material came from PBMCs. The receptors here all came from a woman under 30 in good health and CMV-seronegative.

J is TRBJ2-4 and V is TRBV6-6; no reliable D call. The CDR3 has 13 residues. V was pared by 7 bases and J by 9 bases, with 16 bases between. Germline CDR1 is MNHNY and CDR2 is SVGAGI (reference sequence). The CDR3 sequence is CASTIGDSGIQYF. The CDR3 DNA is TGTGCCAGCACCATTGGAGATAGTGGCATTCAGTACTTC.

V and J are TRBV6-1 and TRBJ2-7; 8 nucleotides align to TRBD1. The length of the CDR3 is 13 residues. Germline V gene data show CDR1 as MNHNS and CDR2 as SASEGT. Germline trimming cut 10 bases from V and 2 bases from J; bases unmatched to any gene: 7. CDR3 sequence: CAIATGAPYEQYF. The CDR3 nucleotides are TGTGCCATCGCGACAGGGGCGCCCTACGAGCAGTACTTC.

This chain joins TRBV28 and TRBJ1-2, with no clear D. The CDR3 consists of 12 residues. Trimming shortened V by 3 bases and J by 4 bases, and 6 bases separated the two germline ends. The germline gives CDR1 MDHEN, CDR2 SYDVKM. The chain's CDR3 is CASSLAAYGYTF. The CDR3 nucleotides read TGTGCCAGCAGTTTGGCGGCCTATGGCTACACCTTC.

This clone was found a few times. J is TRBJ2-3 and V is TRBV30; D is unclear. The CDR3 is made up of 12 amino acids. Deletions cut 0 bases from V and 6 bases from J, with 7 bases between. Germline V CDR1 and CDR2: GTSNPN, SVGIG (reference sequence). This CDR3 is CAWSVGRDTQYF. The CDR3 DNA reads TGTGCCTGGAGTGTCGGTCGTGATACGCAGTATTTT.

The genes are TRBV5-1 and TRBJ1-2, with D perhaps matching TRBD1 (5 bases). This CDR3 is built from 13 residues. V lost 3 bases and J lost 6, with 12 bases in between. From germline, CDR1 is SGHRS and CDR2 YFSETQ. For the CDR3, the DNA is TGCGCCAGCAGCTCTAATACAGGTGATGGCTACACCTTC. Amino acid sequence: CASSSNTGDGYTF.

J is TRBJ2-2 and V is TRBV6-6, with D perhaps TRBD2 (5 bases). This CDR3 has 15 amino acids. The V and J ends lost 7 bases and 6 bases respectively, with 18 bases between them. Germline values: CDR1 MNHNY, CDR2 SVGAGI (reference sequence). The CDR3 here is CASNTLRGFSGELFF. For the CDR3, the DNA is TGTGCCAGCAATACGTTGCGCGGGTTTTCCGGGGAGCTGTTTTTT.

The chain has TRBV28 and TRBJ2-7, with D unclear. Germline CDR1 MDHEN, CDR2 SYDVKM. The CDR3 sequence is 11 residues long. Trimming shortened V by 4 bases and J by 6 bases, and 7 bases separated the two germline ends. CDR3 region: CASSSLPEQYF. In nucleotides, the CDR3 is TGTGCCAGCAGTTCCCTCCCCGAGCAGTACTTC.

The genes are TRBV7-9 and TRBJ2-3; 9 bases are a match to TRBD1. CDR1 is SEHNR, CDR2 FQNEAQ, per germline (reference sequence). V lost 1 base to trimming and J lost 7 bases; unmatched junction nucleotides: 12. This CDR3 region has 17 residues. The CDR3 reads CASSLGLGQGITNTQYF. As DNA, the CDR3 is TGTGCCAGCAGCTTAGGCCTGGGACAGGGAATTACAAATACGCAGTATTTT.

This chain links TRBV18 with TRBJ1-3; 10 bases are a match to TRBD1. The CDR3 sequence is 16 residues long. The germline CDR1 and CDR2 sequences are KGHSH and LQKENI. The ends lost 3 bases at V and 0 bases at J; junction bases unmatched: 2. CDR3 in amino acids: CASSPDRGISGNTIYF. The CDR3 DNA sequence: TGTGCCAGCTCACCGGACAGGGGGATCTCTGGAAACACCATATATTTT.

This clone was detected only a few times. The chain joins TRBV7-2 to TRBJ1-3; D is perhaps TRBD1 (6 bases). Trimming cost V 5 bases and J 4 bases, with 12 bases left between them. In germline, CDR1 is SGHTA, CDR2 FQGNSA. The CDR3 covers 14 residues. As DNA, the CDR3 is TGTGCCAGCAGCGCCAGGGGTTCGGGAAACACCATATATTTT. Amino acids: CASSARGSGNTIYF.

The gene calls are TRBV4-1 and TRBJ2-6, with TRBD1 as a possible D gene (5 bases). With 6 bases removed from V and 0 bases from J, the gap between germline ends came to 21 bases. CDR1 and CDR2 from the germline V gene are MGHRA and YSYEKL. The CDR3 covers 19 residues. The CDR3: CASRTRKRGAVSGANVLTF. DNA for the CDR3: TGCGCCAGCAGAACCCGGAAAAGGGGTGCAGTCTCTGGGGCCAACGTCCTGACTTTC.

The chain is built from TRBV5-1 and TRBJ1-3; 9 bases map to TRBD1. With V trimmed by 4 bases and J by 4 bases, 6 bases remained unmatched. Looked up from germline, CDR1 is SGHRS and CDR2 is YFSETQ. This CDR3 is 15 amino acids long. The CDR3 DNA sequence: TGCGCCAGCAGCCCTCGGACAGGGGAAGGAAACACCATATATTTT. This translates into CASSPRTGEGNTIYF.

The chain combines TRBV14 with TRBJ1-4, with D possibly matching TRBD1 (6 bases). The CDR3 length is 14 residues. The germline CDR1 and CDR2 sequences are SGHDN and FVKESK. V lost 2 bases and J lost 7, with 11 bases in between. The DNA of the CDR3 is TGTGCCAGCAGCCAACGGGACATATTTGAAAAACTGTTTTTT. Protein: CASSQRDIFEKLFF.

V gene TRBV27 combines with J gene TRBJ1-1; 7 nucleotides match TRBD1. Unmatched junction bases numbered 9, after V lost 6 bases and J lost 5 bases. The CDR3 spans 14 residues. CDR1 is MNHEY, CDR2 SMNVEV, per germline (reference sequence). This chain's CDR3 is CASRLDRDSTEAFF. CDR3 bases: TGTGCCAGCAGACTAGACAGGGACTCTACTGAAGCTTTCTTT.

This clone has more than one count but fewer than ten. The chain combines TRBV7-2 with TRBJ2-2, with D possibly TRBD1 on 5 matching bases. Germline-derived CDR1 and CDR2 are SGHTA and FQGNSA. The CDR3 length is 16 residues. Between the trimmed V and J ends, which lost 5 bases and 1 base, there was a span of 14 bases. The CDR3 nucleotides read TGTGCCAGCAGCCTGAACAGGTTTGGGAACACCGGGGAGCTGTTTTTT. This translates into CASSLNRFGNTGELFF.

The V and J genes are TRBV27 and TRBJ2-2; no definite D call. CDR1 is MNHEY and CDR2 is SMNVEV in the germline V gene (reference sequence). The length of the CDR3 is 13 residues. V was clipped by 3 bases and J by 10 bases, with 12 bases between them. This CDR3 reads CASSFGEYPELFF. The CDR3 bases are TGTGCCAGCAGTTTCGGAGAGTATCCGGAGCTGTTTTTT.

The chain links TRBV6-4 to TRBJ1-1; 10 positions match TRBD1. The CDR3 consists of 16 residues. Germline V lookup: CDR1 MRHNA, CDR2 SNTAGT. Trimming took 2 bases from V and 4 from J; bases not matched to a gene: 7. CDR3 in DNA: TGTGCCAGCAGTGACACGCCGGGACAGGGGAGCACTGAAGCTTTCTTT. Amino acids: CASSDTPGQGSTEAFF.

This chain joins TRBV4-1 and TRBJ2-1, with D perhaps matching TRBD2 (6 bases). The CDR3 sequence is 15 residues long. The germline V gene has CDR1 MGHRA and CDR2 YSYEKL. The V end was cut by 1 base, the J end by 0 bases, with 7 bases between. CDR3 DNA: TGCGCCAGCAGCCAAGCGACTAGCTCCTACAATGAGCAGTTCTTC. The encoded protein is CASSQATSSYNEQFF.

The chain links TRBV4-2 to TRBJ1-2; TRBD1 is a possible D gene (6 bases). CDR3 length equals 15 residues. Trimming took 0 bases from V and 2 from J, leaving 10 bases between them. The V gene's germline CDR1 is LGHNA and CDR2 YNFKEQ. The CDR3 bases are TGTGCCAGCAGCCAAGATCTGAGGGGGAACTATGGCTACACCTTC. Translating gives CASSQDLRGNYGYTF.

The DNA of the CDR3 is TGTGCCAGCAGCCTATCGGGACAGGGAGGCTACGAGCAGTACTTC. Translating it yields CASSLSGQGGYEQYF. This chain connects TRBV7-9 to TRBJ2-7, with 9 positions matching TRBD1. With V trimmed by 5 bases and J by 3 bases, 8 bases remained unmatched. This CDR3 contains 15 residues. Germline V gene data show CDR1 as SEHNR and CDR2 as FQNEAQ (reference sequence).

The chain has TRBV28 and TRBJ2-3; tentative D call: TRBD1 (6 bases). V was shortened by 2 bases and J by 1 base, with 10 bases between the two germline ends. The CDR3 extends over 15 amino acids. Germline V lookup: CDR1 MDHEN, CDR2 SYDVKM. CDR3 sequence: CASSLGGSGTDTQYF. In nucleotides, the CDR3 is TGTGCCAGCAGTTTAGGGGGCAGCGGCACAGATACGCAGTATTTT.

The V call is TRBV21-1, the J call TRBJ2-4; the table calls TRBD1, which could not be checked here. TRBV21-1 is an annotated pseudogene. The CDR3 has 22 amino acids. CDR3 nucleotides: TGTGCCAGCAGCAGACGAACAGGGGGATGCGGTTATCCACAGGACTTCAAAAACATTCAGTACTTC. Protein sequence: CASSRRTGGCGYPQDFKNIQYF.